This entry is about one T cell receptor (beta chain). These data originate in a study of T cell responses to AZD1222 COVID-19 vaccine. From germline, CDR1 is KGHDR and CDR2 SFDVKD. The length of the CDR3 is 14 residues. V lost 3 bases, J lost 6 bases, and 10 bases lay in between. TCRdb's copy holds only in-frame clones and misses some; the assay was immunoSEQ multiplex PCR. The table lists 120,000 to 150,000 clones, around 89% of them singletons. The sample here was peripheral blood, taken on day 0 of AZD1222 vaccination. The TCR sequence derives from an adult in good health. This chain joins TRBV24-1 and TRBJ2-2; D could derive from TRBD1 or TRBD2 (5 bases each). The CDR3 bases are TGTGCCACCAGTGATCCCCAGGGAGCCGGGGAGCTGTTTTTT. Amino acids: CATSDPQGAGELFF.